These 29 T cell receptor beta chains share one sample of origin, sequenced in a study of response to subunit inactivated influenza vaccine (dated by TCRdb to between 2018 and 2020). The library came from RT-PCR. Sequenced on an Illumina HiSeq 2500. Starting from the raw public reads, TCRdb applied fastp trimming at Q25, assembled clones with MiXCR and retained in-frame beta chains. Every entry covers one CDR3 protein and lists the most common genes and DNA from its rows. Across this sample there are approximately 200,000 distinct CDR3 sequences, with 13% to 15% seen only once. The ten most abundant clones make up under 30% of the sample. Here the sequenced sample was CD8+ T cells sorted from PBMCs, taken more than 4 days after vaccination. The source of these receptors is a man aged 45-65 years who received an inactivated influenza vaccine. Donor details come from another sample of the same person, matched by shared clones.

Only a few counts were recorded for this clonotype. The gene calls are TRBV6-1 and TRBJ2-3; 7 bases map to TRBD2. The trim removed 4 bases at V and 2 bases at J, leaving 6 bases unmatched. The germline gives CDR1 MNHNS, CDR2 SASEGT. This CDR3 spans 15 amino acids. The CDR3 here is CASSGWGGFTDTQYF. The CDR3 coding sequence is TGTGCCAGCAGTGGGTGGGGGGGTTTCACAGATACGCAGTATTTT.

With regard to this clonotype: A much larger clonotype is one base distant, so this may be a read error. This CDR3 reads CASSHLENTDTQYF. In DNA form, the CDR3 reads TGTGCCAGCAGTCACCTAGAAAACACAGATACGCAGTATTTT. This rearrangement joins TRBV6-5 to TRBJ2-3; D uncertain. CDR3 length: 14 amino acids. CDR1 MNHEY and CDR2 SVGAGI come from the germline V gene. V lost 5 bases and J lost 2, with 11 bases in between.

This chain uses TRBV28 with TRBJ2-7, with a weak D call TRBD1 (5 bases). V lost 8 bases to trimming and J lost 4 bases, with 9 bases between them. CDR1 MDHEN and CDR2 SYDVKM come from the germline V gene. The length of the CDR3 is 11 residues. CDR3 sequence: CASAGMYEQYF. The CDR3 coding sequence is TGTGCCAGCGCAGGGATGTACGAGCAGTACTTC.

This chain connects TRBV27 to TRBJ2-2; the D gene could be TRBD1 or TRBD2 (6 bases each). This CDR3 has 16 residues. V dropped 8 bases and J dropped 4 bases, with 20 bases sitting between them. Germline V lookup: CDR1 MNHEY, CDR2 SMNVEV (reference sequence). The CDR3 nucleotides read TGTGCCAGCCTAGCTCGTGGGGGGCGCAGCACCGGGGAGCTGTTTTTT. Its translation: CASLARGGRSTGELFF.

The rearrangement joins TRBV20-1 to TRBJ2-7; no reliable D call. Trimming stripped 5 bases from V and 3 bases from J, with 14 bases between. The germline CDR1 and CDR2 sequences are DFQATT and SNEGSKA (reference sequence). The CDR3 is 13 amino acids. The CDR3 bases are TGCAGTGCTGGCCGAAGGAAAAGCTACGAGCAGTACTTC. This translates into CSAGRRKSYEQYF.

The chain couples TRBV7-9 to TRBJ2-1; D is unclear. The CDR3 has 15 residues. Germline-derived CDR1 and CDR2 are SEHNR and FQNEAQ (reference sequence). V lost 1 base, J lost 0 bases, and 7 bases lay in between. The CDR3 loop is CASSLGGISYNEQFF. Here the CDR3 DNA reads TGTGCCAGCAGCTTAGGCGGTATCTCCTACAATGAGCAGTTCTTC.

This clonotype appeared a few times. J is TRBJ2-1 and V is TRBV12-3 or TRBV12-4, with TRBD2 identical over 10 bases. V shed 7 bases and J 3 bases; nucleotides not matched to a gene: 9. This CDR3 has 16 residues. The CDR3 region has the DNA TGTGCCAGCACCAGGAGCGGGGGGGCCATCTACAATGAGCAGTTCTTC. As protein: CASTRSGGAIYNEQFF.

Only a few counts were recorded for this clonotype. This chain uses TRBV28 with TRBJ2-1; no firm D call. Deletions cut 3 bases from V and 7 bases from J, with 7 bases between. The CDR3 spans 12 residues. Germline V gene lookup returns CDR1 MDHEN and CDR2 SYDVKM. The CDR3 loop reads CASSFSRNEQFF. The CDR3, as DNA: TGTGCCAGCAGTTTCTCTCGGAATGAGCAGTTCTTC.

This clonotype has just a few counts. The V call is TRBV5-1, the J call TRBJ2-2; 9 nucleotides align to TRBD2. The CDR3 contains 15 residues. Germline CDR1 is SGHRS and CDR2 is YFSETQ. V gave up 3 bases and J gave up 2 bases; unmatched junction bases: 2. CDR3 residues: CASSYSGRNTGELFF. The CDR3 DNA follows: TGCGCCAGCAGCTATAGCGGGAGAAACACCGGGGAGCTGTTTTTT.

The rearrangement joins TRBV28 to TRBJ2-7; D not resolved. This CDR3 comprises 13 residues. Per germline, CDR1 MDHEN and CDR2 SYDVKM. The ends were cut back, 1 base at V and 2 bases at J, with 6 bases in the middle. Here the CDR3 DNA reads TGTGCCAGCAGTTTATTAACAGCCTACGAGCAGTACTTC. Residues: CASSLLTAYEQYF.

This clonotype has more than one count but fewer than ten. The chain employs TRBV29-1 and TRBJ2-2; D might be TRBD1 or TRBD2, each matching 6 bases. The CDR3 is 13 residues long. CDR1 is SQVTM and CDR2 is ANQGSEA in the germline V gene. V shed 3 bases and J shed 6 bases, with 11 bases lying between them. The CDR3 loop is CSVEIGGPGELFF. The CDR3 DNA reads TGCAGCGTTGAGATTGGGGGGCCCGGGGAGCTGTTTTTT.

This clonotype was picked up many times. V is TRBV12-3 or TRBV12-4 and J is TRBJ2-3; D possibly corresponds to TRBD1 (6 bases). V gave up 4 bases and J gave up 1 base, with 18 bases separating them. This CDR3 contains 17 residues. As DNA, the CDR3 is TGTGCCAGCAGTTCCGAGGAGCAGGGGACCCGCACAGATACGCAGTATTTT. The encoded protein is CASSSEEQGTRTDTQYF.

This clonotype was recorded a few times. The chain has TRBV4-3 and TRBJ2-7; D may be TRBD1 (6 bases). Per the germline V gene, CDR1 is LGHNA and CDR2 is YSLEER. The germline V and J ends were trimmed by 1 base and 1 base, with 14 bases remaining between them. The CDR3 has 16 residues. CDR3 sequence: CASSQAWGQPSYEQYF. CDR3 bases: TGCGCCAGCAGCCAAGCGTGGGGACAACCGTCCTACGAGCAGTACTTC.

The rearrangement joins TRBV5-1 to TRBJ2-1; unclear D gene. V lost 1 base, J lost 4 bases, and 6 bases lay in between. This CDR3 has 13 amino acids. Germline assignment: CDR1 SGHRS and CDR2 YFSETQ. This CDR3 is CASSLNLYNEQFF. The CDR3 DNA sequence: TGCGCCAGCAGCTTGAACTTATACAATGAGCAGTTCTTC.

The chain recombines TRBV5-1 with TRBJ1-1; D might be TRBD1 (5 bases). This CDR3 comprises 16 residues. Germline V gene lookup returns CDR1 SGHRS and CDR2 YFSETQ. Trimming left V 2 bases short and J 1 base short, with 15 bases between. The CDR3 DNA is TGCGCCAGCAGCTTTGGGGACGGGACTCCGAACACTGAAGCTTTCTTT. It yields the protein CASSFGDGTPNTEAFF.

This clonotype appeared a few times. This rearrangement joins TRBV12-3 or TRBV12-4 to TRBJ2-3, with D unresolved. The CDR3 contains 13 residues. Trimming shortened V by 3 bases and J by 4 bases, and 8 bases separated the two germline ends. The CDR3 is CASSLILSDTQYF. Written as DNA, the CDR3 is TGTGCCAGCAGTTTGATACTTTCAGATACGCAGTATTTT.

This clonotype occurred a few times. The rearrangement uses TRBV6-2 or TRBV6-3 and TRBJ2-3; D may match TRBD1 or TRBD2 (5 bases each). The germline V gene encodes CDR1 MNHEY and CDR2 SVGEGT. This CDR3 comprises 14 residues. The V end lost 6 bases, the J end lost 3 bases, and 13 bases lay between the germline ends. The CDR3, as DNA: TGTGCCAGCAGGAGGGGCCTTATAACAGATACGCAGTATTTT. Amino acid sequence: CASRRGLITDTQYF.

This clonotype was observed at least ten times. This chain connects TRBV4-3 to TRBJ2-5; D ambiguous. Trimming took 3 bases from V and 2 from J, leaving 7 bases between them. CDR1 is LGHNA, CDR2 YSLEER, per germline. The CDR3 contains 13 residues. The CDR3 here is CASSQGSQETQYF. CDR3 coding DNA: TGCGCCAGCAGCCAGGGATCTCAAGAGACCCAGTACTTC.

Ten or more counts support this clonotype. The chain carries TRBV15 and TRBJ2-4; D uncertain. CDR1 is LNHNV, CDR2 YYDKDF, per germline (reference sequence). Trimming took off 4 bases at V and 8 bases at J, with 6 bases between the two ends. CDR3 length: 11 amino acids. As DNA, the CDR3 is TGTGCCACCAGCATTGGGGACATTCAGTACTTC. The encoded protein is CATSIGDIQYF.

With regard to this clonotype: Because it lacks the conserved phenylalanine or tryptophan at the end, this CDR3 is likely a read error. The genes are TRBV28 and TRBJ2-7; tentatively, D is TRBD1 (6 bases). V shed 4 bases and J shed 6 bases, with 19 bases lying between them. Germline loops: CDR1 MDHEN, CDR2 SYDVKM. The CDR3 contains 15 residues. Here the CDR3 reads CASSSRKDSFGEQYP. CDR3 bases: TGTGCCAGCAGTTCCCGAAAGGACAGTTTTGGCGAGCAGTACCCC.

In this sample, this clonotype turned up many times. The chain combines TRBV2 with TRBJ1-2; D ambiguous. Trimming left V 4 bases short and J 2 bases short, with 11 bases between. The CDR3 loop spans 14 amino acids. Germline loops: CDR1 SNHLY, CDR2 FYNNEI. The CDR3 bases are TGTGCCAGCAGTGGGGTGTCCCTCAACTATGGCTACACCTTC. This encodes CASSGVSLNYGYTF.

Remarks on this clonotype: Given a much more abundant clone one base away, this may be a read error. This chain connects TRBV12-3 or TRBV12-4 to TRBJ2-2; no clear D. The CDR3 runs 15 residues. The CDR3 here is CASQNRDGNTEELFF. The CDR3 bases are TGTGCCAGCCAAAATCGTGACGGCAACACCGAGGAGCTGTTTTTT.

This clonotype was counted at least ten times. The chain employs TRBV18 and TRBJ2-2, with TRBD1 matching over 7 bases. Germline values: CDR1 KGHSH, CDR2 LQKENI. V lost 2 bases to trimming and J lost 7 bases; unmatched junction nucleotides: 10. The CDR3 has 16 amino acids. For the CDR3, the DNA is TGTGCCAGCTCACCATATCCGACAGGGTCTGGCGGGGAGCTGTTTTTT. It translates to CASSPYPTGSGGELFF.

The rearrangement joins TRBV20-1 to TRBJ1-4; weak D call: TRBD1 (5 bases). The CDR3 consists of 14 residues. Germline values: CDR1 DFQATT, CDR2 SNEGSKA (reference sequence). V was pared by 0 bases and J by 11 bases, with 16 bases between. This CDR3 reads CSARDLKGEGKLFF. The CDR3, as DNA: TGCAGTGCTAGAGATTTGAAAGGGGAGGGGAAACTGTTTTTT.

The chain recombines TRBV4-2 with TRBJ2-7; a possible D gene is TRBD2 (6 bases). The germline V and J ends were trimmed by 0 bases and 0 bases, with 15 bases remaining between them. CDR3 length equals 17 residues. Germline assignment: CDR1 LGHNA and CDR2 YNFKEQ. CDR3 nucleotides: TGTGCCAGCAGCCAAGATCTTAGGGGACTTGCCTCCTACGAGCAGTACTTC. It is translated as CASSQDLRGLASYEQYF.

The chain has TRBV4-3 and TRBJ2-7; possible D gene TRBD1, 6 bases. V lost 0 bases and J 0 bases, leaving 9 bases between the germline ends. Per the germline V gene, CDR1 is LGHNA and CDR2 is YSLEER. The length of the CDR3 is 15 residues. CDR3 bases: TGCGCCAGCAGCCAAGACCAGGGGAGCTCCTACGAGCAGTACTTC. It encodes CASSQDQGSSYEQYF.

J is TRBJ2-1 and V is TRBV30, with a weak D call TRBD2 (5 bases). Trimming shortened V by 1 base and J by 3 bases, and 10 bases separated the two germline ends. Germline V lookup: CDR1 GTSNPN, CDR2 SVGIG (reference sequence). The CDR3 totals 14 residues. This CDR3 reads CAWSGITSYNEQFF. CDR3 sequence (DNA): TGTGCCTGGAGTGGGATAACTAGCTACAATGAGCAGTTCTTC.

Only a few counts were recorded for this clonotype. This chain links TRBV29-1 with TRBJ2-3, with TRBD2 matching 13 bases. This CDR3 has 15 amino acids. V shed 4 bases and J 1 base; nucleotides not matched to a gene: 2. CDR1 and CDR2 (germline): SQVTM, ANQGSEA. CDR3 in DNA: TGCAGCGTTGCCGGACTAGCGGGGGGCACAGATACGCAGTATTTT. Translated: CSVAGLAGGTDTQYF.

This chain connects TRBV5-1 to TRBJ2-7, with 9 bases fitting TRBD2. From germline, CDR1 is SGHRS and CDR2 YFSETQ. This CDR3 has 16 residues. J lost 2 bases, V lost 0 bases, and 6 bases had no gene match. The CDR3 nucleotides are TGCGCCAGCAGCTTGGCCACTAGCGGGTACACCTACGAGCAGTACTTC. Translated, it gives CASSLATSGYTYEQYF.